This T cell receptor (beta chain) was found in a study of blood T cell repertoires in COVID-19. The wider study: T cells, B-cell-depleted T cells, or PBMCs supplied cDNA or gDNA.

V gave up 3 bases and J gave up 10 bases, with 7 bases separating them. Germline V lookup: CDR1 SGHAT, CDR2 FQNNGV. This CDR3 has 11 amino acids. Authors' data handling: Amplified reference gene primers provided the basis for estimating nucleated cell counts. Measured with immunoSEQ multiplex PCR; TCRdb has only the in-frame clones, and not every one. That table is the source of V, J and clone size, and D and trimming were worked out from the DNA. The table records some 250,000 clones, about 80% of them present only once. The sequence was obtained from an elderly woman with acute or convalescent COVID-19. This chain uses TRBV11-2 with TRBJ2-1, with D possibly being TRBD1 (6 bases). The sequencing input was peripheral blood. The CDR3 loop reads CASSFGQEQFF. Written as DNA, the CDR3 is TGTGCCAGCAGCTTTGGACAGGAGCAGTTCTTC.